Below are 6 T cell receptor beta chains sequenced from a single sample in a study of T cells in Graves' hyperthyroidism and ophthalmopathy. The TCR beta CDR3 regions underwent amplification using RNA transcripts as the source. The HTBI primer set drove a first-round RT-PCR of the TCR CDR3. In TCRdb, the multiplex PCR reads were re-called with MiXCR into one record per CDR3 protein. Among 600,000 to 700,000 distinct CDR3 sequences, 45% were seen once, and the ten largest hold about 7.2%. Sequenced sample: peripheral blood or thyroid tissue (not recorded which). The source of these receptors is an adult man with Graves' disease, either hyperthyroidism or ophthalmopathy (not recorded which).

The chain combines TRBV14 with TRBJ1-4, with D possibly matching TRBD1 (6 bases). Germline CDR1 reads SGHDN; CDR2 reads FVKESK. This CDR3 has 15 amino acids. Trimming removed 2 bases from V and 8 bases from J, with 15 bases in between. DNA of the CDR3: TGTGCCAGCAGCCAAATCTTAGGGGGAACGGAAAAACTGTTTTTT. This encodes CASSQILGGTEKLFF. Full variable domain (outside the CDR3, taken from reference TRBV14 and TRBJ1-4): EAGVTQFPSHSVIEKGQTVTLRCDPISGHDNLYWYRRVMGKEIKFLLHFVKESKQDESGMPNNRFLAERTGGTYSTLKVQPAELEDSGVYFCASSQILGGTEKLFFGSGTQLSVL.

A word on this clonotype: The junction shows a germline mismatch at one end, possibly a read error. The CDR3, as DNA: TGCGCCAGCAGCCAAGATAGTCTAGCGGGAGGAAAGGCCTACGAGCAGTACTTC. Translating gives CASSQDSLAGGKAYEQYF. The chain is built from TRBV7-9 and TRBJ2-7; 11 bases map to TRBD2. Germline V gene sequence: CDR1 SEHNR, CDR2 FQNEAQ (reference sequence). This CDR3 is built from 18 residues.

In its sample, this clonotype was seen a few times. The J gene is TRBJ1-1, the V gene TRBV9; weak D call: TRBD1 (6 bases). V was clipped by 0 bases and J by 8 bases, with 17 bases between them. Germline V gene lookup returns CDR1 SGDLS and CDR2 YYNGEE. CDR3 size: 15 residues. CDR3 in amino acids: CASSVELADRQEAFF. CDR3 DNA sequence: TGTGCCAGCAGCGTAGAGCTGGCGGACAGACAAGAAGCTTTCTTT. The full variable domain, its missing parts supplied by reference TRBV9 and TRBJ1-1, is DSGVTQTPKHLITATGQRVTLRCSPRSGDLSVYWYQQSLDQGLQFLIQYYNGEERAKGNILERFSAQQFPDLHSELNLSSLELGDSALYFCASSVELADRQEAFFGQGTRLTVV.

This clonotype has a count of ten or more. The CDR3 nucleotides are TGTGCCAGCACCACAGGCAACGTCCTGACTTTC. Protein sequence: CASTTGNVLTF. The chain links TRBV2 to TRBJ2-6, with D perhaps TRBD1 (5 bases). With 7 bases removed from V and 9 bases from J, the gap between germline ends came to 7 bases. This CDR3 spans 11 amino acids. The V gene's germline CDR1 is SNHLY and CDR2 FYNNEI.

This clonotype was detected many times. The CDR3 DNA is TGTGCCAGCAGCTTCTCGGCAAATCAGCCCCAGCATTTT. Its protein product is CASSFSANQPQHF. This rearrangement joins TRBV7-8 to TRBJ1-5; D not certain. Germline V gene lookup returns CDR1 SGHVS and CDR2 FQNEAQ. Trimming took 3 bases from V and 4 from J, leaving 7 bases between them. This CDR3 is built from 13 residues.

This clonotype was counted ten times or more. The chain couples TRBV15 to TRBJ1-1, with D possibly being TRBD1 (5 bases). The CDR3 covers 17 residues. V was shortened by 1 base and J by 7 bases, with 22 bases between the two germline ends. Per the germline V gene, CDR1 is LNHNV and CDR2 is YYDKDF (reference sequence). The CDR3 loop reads CATSRGGAGWGKDEAFF. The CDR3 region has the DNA TGTGCCACCAGCAGAGGAGGAGCAGGGTGGGGGAAGGATGAAGCTTTCTTT.